This T cell receptor beta chain was found in a study of T cell repertoires in cytomegalovirus infection. In the study overall: In public TCR beta signatures, there were indications of both CMV infection and matching HLA type.

This clonotype has a count of ten or more. This CDR3 comprises 13 residues. The V gene end was trimmed by 4 bases and the J gene end by 5 bases; junction bases not matched to a gene: 4. Germline V gene sequence: CDR1 SQVTM, CDR2 ANQGSEA. TCRdb reprocessed the reads via MiXCR and lists one record per CDR3 protein. Among around 230,000 distinct CDR3 sequences listed, 5% to 8.5% were seen once. Sequenced: PBMCs. This TCR was recovered from a human donor in good health (CMV status not recorded). Some clones in this sample may be carry-over from other donors' samples. This chain connects TRBV29-1 to TRBJ1-5; 8 bases map to TRBD1. In nucleotides, the CDR3 is TGCAGCGTTGGGACAGGGCAAGATCAGCCCCAGCATTTT. Protein sequence: CSVGTGQDQPQHF.